The next 29 T cell receptor beta chains were all read from a single sample in a study of cytomegalovirus exposure and HLA in healthy donors (dated by TCRdb to 2015 to 2018). Library creation used the immunoSEQ multiplex PCR assay. For the multiplex PCR, a mixture combining 60 forward primers for TCR Vbeta segments and 13 reverse primers for TCR Jbeta segments was used. TCRdb holds this immuneACCESS table with in-frame rearrangements only. Some clones are missing; in checked studies, unresolved V genes explain under half, and the rest has no known cause. Present in this sample are some 150,000 clones, more than 60% of which were seen just once. Jointly, the top ten make up 2% to 3% of the sample. Material: PBMCs. These receptors originate from a human donor in good health.

The genes are TRBV6-5 and TRBJ1-5, with D tentatively TRBD1 (5 bases). Trimming cost V 6 bases and J 7 bases, with 16 bases left between them. This CDR3 comprises 14 residues. Germline CDR1 is MNHEY and CDR2 is SVGAGI. The CDR3 DNA sequence: TGTGCCAGCAGCATCACGGGGGGATGGCAGCCCCAGCATTTT. Translating it yields CASSITGGWQPQHF.

J is TRBJ2-5 and V is TRBV4-1; 7 nucleotides match TRBD1. The J call may be incorrect, as the DNA end agrees better with TRBJ2-7. Germline assignment: CDR1 MGHRA and CDR2 YSYEKL. CDR3 length: 15 residues. The CDR3 coding sequence is TGCGCCAGCAGCCAAGAAACTGGGAACAGGGGCGAGCAGTACTTC. It is translated as CASSQETGNRGEQYF.

The chain joins TRBV9 to TRBJ1-4, with D possibly matching TRBD1 (6 bases). V lost 0 bases and J lost 8, with 14 bases in between. The CDR3 extends over 15 amino acids. Germline values: CDR1 SGDLS, CDR2 YYNGEE. CDR3 sequence: CASSVGPRGDEKLFF. The CDR3 bases are TGTGCCAGCAGCGTAGGACCCAGGGGAGACGAAAAACTGTTTTTT.

V gene TRBV5-4 combines with J gene TRBJ2-5, with 10 bases matching TRBD2. This CDR3 spans 15 amino acids. CDR1 and CDR2 from the germline V gene are SGHNT and YYREEE (reference sequence). V gave up 5 bases and J gave up 2 bases; unmatched junction bases: 6. CDR3 DNA sequence: TGTGCCAGCAGGGGGACTAGCGAGCGTCAAGAGACCCAGTACTTC. Translated, it gives CASRGTSERQETQYF.

The rearrangement joins TRBV11-1 to TRBJ2-1; 10 bases match TRBD2. The CDR3 has 15 amino acids. Per the germline V gene, CDR1 is SGHAT and CDR2 is FQDESV (reference sequence). After removal of 6 bases from V and 5 bases from J, the junction contained 7 bases not matched to a gene. CDR3 DNA sequence: TGTGCCAGCAGACAAGCGGGGGGGCTAAACAATGAGCAGTTCTTC. Translating gives CASRQAGGLNNEQFF.

The rearrangement links TRBV10-2 to TRBJ2-6; D possibly corresponds to TRBD2 (7 bases). The CDR3 spans 18 residues. Germline V gene lookup returns CDR1 WSHSY and CDR2 SAAADI. V was trimmed by 2 bases and J by 0 bases, leaving 14 bases between them. CDR3 protein: CASSEAGAYLSGANVLTF. The CDR3 bases are TGCGCCAGCAGTGAGGCGGGGGCTTACCTCTCTGGGGCCAACGTCCTGACTTTC.

This clone was recorded once. V usage is TRBV7-9 and J usage is TRBJ1-6, with a weak D call TRBD1 (5 bases). Germline CDR1 is SEHNR and CDR2 is FQNEAQ (reference sequence). The germline V and J ends were trimmed by 1 base and 9 bases, with 10 bases remaining between them. This CDR3 is built from 14 residues. CDR3 DNA: TGTGCCAGCAGCTTAGTAGCAGACAGTTCACCCCTCCACTTT. It specifies CASSLVADSSPLHF.

The CDR3 DNA follows: TGCGCCAGCAGCCAAGATTTGACTAGCGGGGGGCCGAACACCGGGGAGCTGTTTTTT. Translating gives CASSQDLTSGGPNTGELFF. The chain joins TRBV4-1 to TRBJ2-2, with TRBD2 matching 13 bases. This CDR3 is built from 19 residues. Germline CDR1 is MGHRA and CDR2 is YSYEKL. The V segment lost 0 bases and the J segment 0 bases; nucleotides outside the gene matches: 4.

The rearrangement uses TRBV27 and TRBJ1-4; 8 nucleotides agree with TRBD1. V trimming: 8 bases; J trimming: 1 base; junction bases outside the gene matches: 3. Germline loops: CDR1 MNHEY, CDR2 SMNVEV (reference sequence). This CDR3 is 14 amino acids long. The DNA of the CDR3 is TGTGCCAGCCGGACAGGGCTAACTAATGAAAAACTGTTTTTT. As protein: CASRTGLTNEKLFF.

This clone appeared a single time. The chain employs TRBV7-3 and TRBJ2-2; the match to TRBD2 covers 14 bases. Germline-derived CDR1 and CDR2 are SGHTA and FQGTGA. The CDR3 is 16 residues long. The J segment lost 7 bases and the V segment lost 5 bases, leaving 6 bases of the junction unmatched. The CDR3 spells CASSPTSGGAIGELFF. In DNA, the CDR3 is TGTGCCAGCAGCCCGACTAGCGGGGGGGCAATCGGGGAGCTGTTTTTT. The whole variable domain, filled in from reference TRBV7-3 and TRBJ2-2, reads GAGVSQTPSNKVTEKGKYVELRCDPISGHTALYWYRQSLGQGPEFLIYFQGTGAADDSGLPNDRFFAVRPEGSVSTLKIQRTERGDSAVYLCASSPTSGGAIGELFFGEGSRLTVL.

The V and J genes are TRBV5-1 and TRBJ2-5; possibly TRBD1 for D (6 bases). Germline CDR1 is SGHRS and CDR2 is YFSETQ. The CDR3 is 13 residues long. With 8 bases removed from V and 2 bases from J, the gap between germline ends came to 13 bases. Here the CDR3 DNA reads TGCGCCAGTTCCCAAGACAGGCAAGAGACCCAGTACTTC. Its protein is CASSQDRQETQYF.

The V and J genes are TRBV18 and TRBJ2-7; D is unresolved. V lost 3 bases, J lost 2 bases, and 8 bases lay in between. The CDR3 spans 13 residues. Germline V gene lookup returns CDR1 KGHSH and CDR2 LQKENI. CDR3 residues: CASSPDLAYEQYF. CDR3 nucleotide sequence: TGTGCCAGCTCACCGGATCTAGCCTACGAGCAGTACTTC.

The V call is TRBV27, the J call TRBJ1-4; TRBD1 might be the D (5 bases). V was shortened by 1 base and J by 7 bases, with 13 bases between the two germline ends. The CDR3 extends over 15 amino acids. The germline V gene has CDR1 MNHEY and CDR2 SMNVEV (reference sequence). CDR3 nucleotide sequence: TGTGCCAGCAGTTTATGGGGCAGTTTCACTGAAAAACTGTTTTTT. This codes for CASSLWGSFTEKLFF.

The chain joins TRBV7-6 to TRBJ1-2; TRBD1 matches 7 bases. This CDR3 spans 14 amino acids. V lost 5 bases, J lost 2 bases, and 5 bases stayed unmatched. Germline V lookup: CDR1 SGHVS, CDR2 FNYEAQ. The DNA for the CDR3 is TGTGCCAGCAGCCCCGGGACAGTAAACTATGGCTACACCTTC. Encoded protein: CASSPGTVNYGYTF.

This clone was recorded a few times. The chain joins TRBV7-2 to TRBJ1-3; no clear D gene. The J call is uncertain, as TRBJ2-2 better fits the DNA end. Germline CDR1 reads SGHTA; CDR2 reads FQGNSA. The CDR3 runs 14 residues. The CDR3 DNA reads as TGTGCCAGCAGCTTCAGCCAGTCAGCCGGGGAGCTGTTTTTT. This codes for CASSFSQSAGELFF.

The CDR3 loop reads CASSGTGFYEQYF. CDR3 bases: TGTGCCAGCAGTGGGACAGGGTTTTACGAGCAGTACTTC. V is TRBV2 and J is TRBJ2-7; 8 nucleotides align to TRBD1. The germline CDR1 and CDR2 sequences are SNHLY and FYNNEI. CDR3 length: 13 amino acids. After removal of 4 bases from V and 4 bases from J, the junction contained 3 bases not matched to a gene.

There are a few counts of this clone. This chain links TRBV19 with TRBJ1-6; D ambiguous. This CDR3 is built from 16 residues. Germline CDR1 LNHDA, CDR2 SQIVND (reference sequence). Trimming removed 6 bases from V and 0 bases from J, with 12 bases in between. The CDR3 sequence is CASRLRSSSYNSPLHF. The CDR3 DNA reads TGTGCCAGTAGACTGAGGTCCAGCTCCTATAATTCACCCCTCCACTTT.

This chain links TRBV6-1 with TRBJ1-2, with D possibly matching TRBD1 (5 bases). CDR1 is MNHNS and CDR2 is SASEGT in the germline V gene. V was clipped by 6 bases and J by 3 bases, with 11 bases between them. The CDR3 runs to 13 residues. CDR3 DNA: TGTGCCAGCAGACCCGACAGTTACTATGGCTACACCTTC. As protein: CASRPDSYYGYTF.

Only one count was recorded for this clone. The chain carries TRBV5-1 and TRBJ2-1; D is possibly TRBD1 (5 bases). V lost 0 bases, J lost 5 bases, and 6 bases lay in between. Germline loops: CDR1 SGHRS, CDR2 YFSETQ. The CDR3 totals 13 residues. This CDR3 reads CASSLDRNNEQFF. CDR3 coding DNA: TGCGCCAGCAGCTTGGACAGGAACAATGAGCAGTTCTTC.

The chain joins TRBV5-1 to TRBJ1-3; tentatively, D is TRBD1 (6 bases). This CDR3 has 18 amino acids. Germline CDR1 is SGHRS and CDR2 is YFSETQ. With 0 bases removed from V and 3 bases from J, the gap between germline ends came to 19 bases. The DNA of the CDR3 is TGCGCCAGCAGCTTGGAAGCAGGACAGCAAAATCTTGGAAACACCATATATTTT. This sequence encodes CASSLEAGQQNLGNTIYF.

This clone was picked up one time. This sequence joins TRBV5-1 and TRBJ2-1, with a possible D match to TRBD1 (5 bases). Germline V gives CDR1 SGHRS, CDR2 YFSETQ. Trimming removed 5 bases from V and 8 bases from J, with 14 bases in between. The CDR3 runs 13 residues. The CDR3 sequence is CASRADWGDEQFF. CDR3 DNA sequence: TGCGCCAGCAGGGCTGATTGGGGCGATGAGCAGTTCTTC. The full variable domain, completed using reference TRBV5-1 and TRBJ2-1, is KAGVTQTPRYLIKTRGQQVTLSCSPISGHRSVSWYQQTPGQGLQFLFEYFSETQRNKGNFPGRFSGRQFSNSRSEMNVSTLELGDSALYLCASRADWGDEQFFGPGTRLTVL.

The chain uses TRBV5-1 and TRBJ2-3; 15 positions agree with TRBD2. V lost 3 bases, J lost 1 base, and 6 bases stayed unmatched. From germline, CDR1 is SGHRS and CDR2 YFSETQ. CDR3 length equals 18 residues. The CDR3, as DNA: TGCGCCAGCAGCTGGAGGACTAGCGGGGGGGCCGGCACAGATACGCAGTATTTT. It is translated as CASSWRTSGGAGTDTQYF.

The count of this clone is one. Other nucleotide sequences from this sample produce the same CDR3. The chain links TRBV9 to TRBJ2-3; TRBD2 matches 8 bases. The germline V gene has CDR1 SGDLS and CDR2 YYNGEE. This CDR3 comprises 15 residues. J lost 4 bases, V lost 0 bases, and 4 bases had no gene match. DNA for the CDR3: TGTGCCAGCAGCGTAGCGGGGGGGCGGGCAGATACGCAGTATTTT. It specifies CASSVAGGRADTQYF.

The V and J genes are TRBV13 and TRBJ2-1; 8 bases map to TRBD2. Trimming cost V 4 bases and J 2 bases; bases outside gene matches: 7. This CDR3 contains 16 residues. The germline V gene encodes CDR1 PRHDT and CDR2 FYEKMQ (reference sequence). The CDR3 reads CASSSLSGAAYNEQFF. The CDR3, as DNA: TGTGCCAGCAGCTCCCTTAGCGGGGCCGCCTACAATGAGCAGTTCTTC.

The V call is TRBV29-1, the J call TRBJ1-6; 9 nucleotides line up with TRBD1. After removal of 6 bases from V and 10 bases from J, the junction contained 10 bases not matched to a gene. The CDR3 runs to 14 residues. CDR1 and CDR2 from the germline V gene are SQVTM and ANQGSEA. The CDR3 loop reads CSVNRGRGDSPLHF. The CDR3 DNA is TGCAGCGTCAACAGGGGGCGCGGGGACTCACCCCTCCACTTT.

This rearrangement joins TRBV5-1 to TRBJ1-5, with D possibly being TRBD1 (5 bases). Germline-derived CDR1 and CDR2 are SGHRS and YFSETQ. The CDR3 consists of 14 residues. Trimming stripped 9 bases from V and 0 bases from J, with 13 bases between. This CDR3 is CAIPEGNSNQPQHF. The CDR3 bases are TGCGCCATCCCGGAGGGGAATAGCAATCAGCCCCAGCATTTT.

V usage is TRBV7-8 and J usage is TRBJ2-1; a possible D gene is TRBD2 (5 bases). The CDR3 length is 19 residues. The V gene lost 1 base and the J gene lost 4 bases, with 23 bases spanning the gap. Germline V gene sequence: CDR1 SGHVS, CDR2 FQNEAQ. The CDR3 loop is CASSLEGVGVISRYNEQFF. The CDR3 DNA reads TGTGCCAGCAGCTTAGAGGGAGTTGGGGTCATTTCCCGATACAATGAGCAGTTCTTC.

This rearrangement joins TRBV6-1 to TRBJ1-2, with 9 positions matching TRBD1. Germline-derived CDR1 and CDR2 are MNHNS and SASEGT. The CDR3 sequence is 14 residues long. V was pared by 3 bases and J by 5 bases, with 4 bases of the junction left unmatched. The CDR3 nucleotides are TGTGCCAGCAGTGATACACAGGGGGCATATGGCTACACCTTC. It specifies CASSDTQGAYGYTF.

This clone came up once. The V call is TRBV21-1, the J call TRBJ2-7; whether TRBD2, the table's D call, matches the DNA was not checked. TRBV21-1 is designated a pseudogene. CDR3 length: 16 amino acids. CDR3 region: CASSNLTWTSPLEQYF. The CDR3 bases are TGTGCCAGCAGCAACCTCACCTGGACTAGTCCTCTCGAGCAGTACTTC.